A selection of T cell receptor beta chains follows, all from one sample in a study of T cells in Graves' hyperthyroidism and ophthalmopathy. TCRdb called the multiplex PCR reads again in MiXCR, with one record for every CDR3 protein. The sample consists of about 720,000 distinct CDR3 sequences, about 19% of them appearing once. Sequencing was carried out using blood. These receptor sequences come from a woman aged 45 to 65 with Graves' hyperthyroidism that later progressed to Graves' ophthalmopathy. The CDR3 runs from the conserved cysteine through the conserved F or W. A D gene is named only where the DNA matches it firmly. Only some rows state a clone size, as once, few, many or a class for expanded clones.

clone size,V gene,D gene,J gene,CDR3 protein,CDR3 DNA
many,TRBV20-1,NA,TRBJ2-4,CSARVPRLAKNIQYF,TGCAGTGCTAGAGTTCCGCGCCTAGCCAAAAACATTCAGTACTTC
NA,TRBV6-1,TRBD1,TRBJ1-5,CASSKTGGVQPQHF,TGTGCCAGCAGTAAAACAGGGGGGGTTCAGCCCCAGCATTTT
many,TRBV11-2,TRBD2,TRBJ2-1,CASSLAAGGYNEQFF,TGTGCCAGCAGCTTAGCGGCGGGGGGTTACAATGAGCAGTTCTTC
NA,TRBV3-1,TRBD1,TRBJ1-2,CASSRSGTGGTYGYTF,TGTGCCAGCAGCCGTTCCGGGACAGGGGGGACCTATGGCTACACCTTC
many,TRBV2,NA,TRBJ1-5,CASSEERDSNQPQHF,TGTGCCAGCAGTGAAGAACGGGATAGCAATCAGCCCCAGCATTTT
many,TRBV18,NA,TRBJ2-3,CASSPPTSTDTQYF,TGTGCCAGCTCACCACCGACGAGCACAGATACGCAGTATTTT
many,TRBV2,NA,TRBJ1-1,CASREKEWTENTEAFF,TGTGCCAGCAGGGAGAAAGAGTGGACGGAGAACACTGAAGCTTTCTTT
few,TRBV19,NA,TRBJ1-4,CASREGPEKLFF,TGTGCCAGTAGGGAGGGTCCGGAAAAACTGTTTTTT
NA,TRBV9,NA,TRBJ1-1,CASSHTAGTENTEAFF,TGTGCCAGCAGCCACACTGCCGGGACGGAAAACACTGAAGCTTTCTTT
NA,TRBV6-2/TRBV6-3,TRBD1,TRBJ1-3,CASSRGQEGGNTIYF,TGTGCCAGCAGCCGAGGACAGGAGGGAGGAAACACCATATATTTT
NA,TRBV12-3/TRBV12-4,NA,TRBJ1-2,CASSPFSRGYTF,TGTGCCAGCAGTCCCTTCTCTCGTGGCTACACCTTC
few,TRBV15,TRBD2,TRBJ2-5,CATSKLADYQETQYF,TGTGCCACCAGCAAACTAGCGGATTACCAAGAGACCCAGTACTTC
many,TRBV3-1,NA,TRBJ1-1,CASSWGRAHTEAFF,TGTGCCAGCAGCTGGGGTAGGGCGCACACTGAAGCTTTCTTT
few,TRBV6-2/TRBV6-3,NA,TRBJ1-1,CASRPPPVNTEAFF,TGTGCCAGCAGACCCCCGCCCGTGAACACTGAAGCTTTCTTT
few,TRBV20-1,NA,TRBJ1-6,CSASRGYNSPLHF,TGCAGTGCCAGCCGGGGCTATAATTCACCCCTCCACTTT
NA,TRBV29-1,TRBD2,TRBJ2-2,CSGSGVANTGELFF,TGCAGCGGTAGCGGGGTCGCGAACACCGGGGAGCTGTTTTTT